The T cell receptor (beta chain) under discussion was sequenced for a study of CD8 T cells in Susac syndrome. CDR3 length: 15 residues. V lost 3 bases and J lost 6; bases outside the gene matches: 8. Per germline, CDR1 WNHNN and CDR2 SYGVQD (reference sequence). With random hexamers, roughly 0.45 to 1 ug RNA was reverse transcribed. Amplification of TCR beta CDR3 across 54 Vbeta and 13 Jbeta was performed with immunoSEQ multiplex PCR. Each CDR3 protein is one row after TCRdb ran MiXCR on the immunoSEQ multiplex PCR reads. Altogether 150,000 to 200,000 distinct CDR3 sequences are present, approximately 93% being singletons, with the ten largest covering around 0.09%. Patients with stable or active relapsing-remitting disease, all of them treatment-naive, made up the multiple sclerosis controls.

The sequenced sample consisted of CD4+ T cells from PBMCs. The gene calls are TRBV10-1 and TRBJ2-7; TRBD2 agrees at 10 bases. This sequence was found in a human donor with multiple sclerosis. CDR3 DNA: TGCGCCAGCAGTGATGCTAGCGGGAGCCGTGTCGAGCAGTACTTC. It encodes CASSDASGSRVEQYF.